This paragraph reports one T cell receptor beta chain. Its target is unknown. This sample is part of a study of blood T cells in healthy people across ages. The study's findings and limits: The study found more naive CD4+ cells and higher diversity in long-lived than aged donors.

V shed 5 bases, J shed 4 bases, and the junction held 12 bases outside the gene matches. Germline CDR1 reads MDHEN; CDR2 reads SYDVKM. This CDR3 is 16 amino acids long. Primers used in a second PCR of about 6 to 12 cycles were a sample-barcoded 5' primer and a J-beta primer mix. Every cDNA molecule bore a tag from a template-switch adaptor containing 12 random nucleotides. TCRdb used MiXCR to reprocess the 5' RACE reads, holding one entry per CDR3 protein. The sample contains 750,000 to 950,000 distinct CDR3 sequences, roughly 25% of which appear only once. These same data were also listed under a study on T cells of mothers and their children.

The sequence came from a boy aged 10-17 years in good health. The chain joins TRBV28 to TRBJ1-2; 8 nucleotides match TRBD1. Sequenced input: blood. The CDR3 DNA follows: TGTGCCAGCAGTCCGCATGCAGGGGGCGTTGGCTATGGCTACACCTTC. Protein sequence: CASSPHAGGVGYGYTF.